Following are 19 T cell receptor beta chains from one sample sequenced in a study of immune heterogeneity within non-small cell lung tumors. Bulk tumor genomic DNA served as template, at 550 to 700 ng per sample. Each primary tumor yielded several biopsies, collected far apart from one another at surgery. Patients underwent curative surgery for untreated, newly diagnosed non-small cell lung cancer. It was with 32 V and 13 J primers that multiplex PCR amplified TCR beta CDR3. TCRdb recomputed calls from the multiplex PCR reads with MiXCR, one row per CDR3 protein. This table holds fewer than 14,000 distinct CDR3 sequences, almost 30% found once. The sequencing input was lung tumor tissue. These receptors were collected from a woman between 50 and 59 years old with non-small cell lung cancer.

The V call is TRBV28, the J call TRBJ1-2; tentatively, D is TRBD1 (6 bases). Germline CDR1 reads MDHEN; CDR2 reads SYDVKM. This CDR3 has 14 amino acids. V was shortened by 4 bases and J by 5 bases, with 14 bases between the two germline ends. CDR3 nucleotides: TGTGCCAGCAGTTCCACGGAGAGGGGGTATGGCTACACCTTC. Its translation is CASSSTERGYGYTF.

In this sample, this clonotype is medium-sized (0.01 to 0.1%). The chain carries TRBV2 and TRBJ2-7; TRBD2 matches 8 bases. V was clipped by 4 bases and J by 1 base; unmatched bases: 3. CDR1 is SNHLY, CDR2 FYNNEI, per germline. The CDR3 totals 14 residues. In DNA, the CDR3 is TGTGCCAGCAGTGTACTAGCGGTTTCCTACGAGCAGTACTTC. It specifies CASSVLAVSYEQYF.

Ten or more counts support this clonotype. V usage is TRBV7-9 and J usage is TRBJ2-7; possible D gene TRBD1, 6 bases. V was pared by 3 bases and J by 4 bases, with 10 bases between. From germline, CDR1 is SEHNR and CDR2 FQNEAQ (reference sequence). CDR3 length: 13 residues. The CDR3 spells CASSFEGQYEQYF. The CDR3 bases are TGTGCCAGCAGCTTTGAGGGACAATACGAGCAGTACTTC.

This clonotype is labeled medium-sized. This chain's CDR3 is CASSQGGVAGNTIYF. CDR3 DNA: TGTGCCAGCAGCCAAGGGGGGGTAGCGGGAAACACCATATATTTT. The genes are TRBV4-2 and TRBJ1-3; D perhaps matches TRBD1 (5 bases). Trimming stripped 1 base from V and 4 bases from J, with 11 bases between. The germline gives CDR1 LGHNA, CDR2 YNFKEQ. The CDR3 sequence is 15 residues long.

This clonotype is labeled medium-sized (0.01 to 0.1%). The V gene is TRBV28, the J gene TRBJ1-5; D unclear. With 7 bases removed from V and 0 bases from J, the gap between germline ends came to 13 bases. Germline V CDR1 and CDR2: MDHEN, SYDVKM. The CDR3 sequence is 15 residues long. The CDR3 here is CASISIGDSNQPQHF. DNA of the CDR3: TGTGCCAGCATTAGTATCGGGGATAGCAATCAGCCCCAGCATTTT.

Within the sample, this clonotype is medium-sized. The genes are TRBV20-1 and TRBJ2-3; the D is unclear. CDR3 size: 13 residues. CDR1 is DFQATT and CDR2 is SNEGSKA in the germline V gene (reference sequence). The germline V and J ends were trimmed by 0 bases and 8 bases, with 12 bases remaining between them. DNA for the CDR3: TGCAGTGCTAGAGATGTGAGTCCAGGTACGCAGTATTTT. Translation: CSARDVSPGTQYF.

Comment on this clonotype: One end of the junction varies from germline; a read error may be responsible. This chain uses TRBV11-3 with TRBJ2-3, with 8 bases aligning to TRBD2. The CDR3 extends over 15 amino acids. Germline V gene lookup returns CDR1 SGHNT and CDR2 YENEEA. In nucleotides, the CDR3 is TGTGCCATCAGCTTACGGACTAGCTGCATAGATACGCAGTATTTT. The encoded protein is CAISLRTSCIDTQYF.

With respect to this clonotype: This may arise from a read error, as a much more abundant clone is one base away. The conserved final phenylalanine or tryptophan is absent from the CDR3, which likely points to a read error. The J gene is TRBJ2-7, the V gene TRBV19, with TRBD2 identical over 7 bases. Germline V gene sequence: CDR1 LNHDA, CDR2 SQIVND (reference sequence). After removal of 5 bases from V and 6 bases from J, the junction contained 7 bases not matched to a gene. The CDR3 is made up of 13 amino acids. The CDR3 is CASSPSGIREQYI. In DNA form, the CDR3 reads TGTGCCAGTAGTCCCAGCGGGATCCGCGAGCAGTACATC.

Regarding this clonotype: This may be a read error: a much more frequent sequence differs by one nucleotide. The chain joins TRBV28 to TRBJ2-3; possibly TRBD1 or TRBD2 for D (6 bases each). The length of the CDR3 is 17 residues. V lost 5 bases to trimming and J lost 0 bases, with 18 bases between them. Germline V gives CDR1 MDHEN, CDR2 SYDVKM. The CDR3 sequence: CASSPSPGGRSTDTQYF. Here the CDR3 DNA reads TGTGCCAGCAGTCCCTCCCCCGGGGGCAGAAGCACAGATACGCAGTATTTT.

There are a few counts of this clonotype. This chain uses TRBV9 with TRBJ1-2, with a weak D call TRBD1 (6 bases). There are 15 residues in the CDR3. Trimming shortened V by 0 bases and J by 7 bases, and 16 bases separated the two germline ends. Germline V gene lookup returns CDR1 SGDLS and CDR2 YYNGEE. The CDR3 DNA sequence: TGTGCCAGCAGCGTAGACCCTCAGGGGATTTTTGGCTACACCTTC. Translating gives CASSVDPQGIFGYTF.

The J gene is TRBJ1-6, the V gene TRBV30; D unresolved. The CDR3 is made up of 13 amino acids. V lost 4 bases to trimming and J lost 5 bases, with 9 bases between them. Germline CDR1 GTSNPN, CDR2 SVGIG (reference sequence). The DNA of the CDR3 is TGTGCCTGGACCACCTTTAATAATTCACCCCTCCACTTT. Protein product: CAWTTFNNSPLHF.

The chain combines TRBV10-3 with TRBJ2-3, with D perhaps matching TRBD1 (6 bases). Germline loops: CDR1 ENHRY, CDR2 SYGVKD. V was shortened by 8 bases and J by 5 bases, with 20 bases between the two germline ends. The CDR3 runs 15 residues. The CDR3 loop is CAISLRGQPGDTQYF. The CDR3 DNA reads TGTGCCATCTCCTTGAGAGGACAGCCCGGAGATACGCAGTATTTT.

Concerning this clonotype: Just one base apart from a much larger clone, this may be a read error. The chain uses TRBV5-1 and TRBJ1-3; D is ambiguous. The CDR3 is made up of 16 amino acids. Between the trimmed V and J ends, which lost 4 bases and 3 bases, there was a span of 17 bases. Germline loops: CDR1 SGHRS, CDR2 YFSETQ. The DNA of the CDR3 is TGCGCCAGCAGCCTAGACTCGGGAGGGCTTGGAAACACCATATATTTT. Its protein is CASSLDSGGLGNTIYF. Filled out from reference TRBV5-1 and TRBJ1-3, the complete variable domain reads KAGVTQTPRYLIKTRGQQVTLSCSPISGHRSVSWYQQTPGQGLQFLFEYFSETQRNKGNFPGRFSGRQFSNSRSEMNVSTLELGDSALYLCASSLDSGGLGNTIYFGEGSWLTVV.

The chain links TRBV18 to TRBJ2-7; D ambiguous. This CDR3 has 15 amino acids. In germline, CDR1 is KGHSH, CDR2 LQKENI. V lost 0 bases to trimming and J lost 4 bases, with 13 bases between them. The DNA for the CDR3 is TGTGCCAGCTCACCACCGGAGCCCGTGGGGTACGAGCAGTACTTC. Protein: CASSPPEPVGYEQYF.

In its sample, this clonotype was seen a few times. The chain employs TRBV3-1 and TRBJ2-4, with D perhaps assigned TRBD1 or TRBD2 (7 bases each). Germline lookup yields CDR1 LGHDT and CDR2 YNNKEL (reference sequence). The CDR3 contains 16 residues. The ends were cut back, 4 bases at V and 3 bases at J, with 16 bases in the middle. CDR3 nucleotide sequence: TGTGCCAGCAGCCCCCAGGGGGGGTGGAGCAAAAACATTCAGTACTTC. Its protein product is CASSPQGGWSKNIQYF.

In the case of this clonotype: This may stem from a read error, because a much larger clone lies one nucleotide away. The gene calls are TRBV29-1 and TRBJ1-1; the D is unclear. From germline, CDR1 is SQVTM and CDR2 ANQGSEA. The CDR3 spans 14 residues. CDR3 in amino acids: CRVEEGHQNTEAFF. CDR3 bases: TGCAGAGTTGAAGAAGGGCACCAGAACACTGAAGCTTTCTTT.

This clonotype was found once. The genes are TRBV7-3 and TRBJ2-1, with D maybe TRBD1 (6 bases). The CDR3 covers 15 residues. Germline CDR1 SGHTA, CDR2 FQGTGA. V lost 4 bases to trimming and J lost 5 bases, with 15 bases between them. CDR3 loop: CASSSQGSADNEQFF. The CDR3 DNA follows: TGTGCCAGCAGCTCACAGGGTTCGGCCGACAATGAGCAGTTCTTC.

In regard to this clonotype: One junction end disagrees with the germline gene, perhaps due to a read error. This chain links TRBV20-1 with TRBJ2-3; TRBD2 is a possible D gene (6 bases). Germline V CDR1 and CDR2: DFQATT, SNEGSKA (reference sequence). The CDR3 has 9 residues. CDR3 residues: CSAREGFNF. The CDR3 DNA follows: TGCAGTGCTAGGGAGGGCTTTAATTTT.

By sample fraction, this clonotype is medium-sized. V usage is TRBV12-3 or TRBV12-4 and J usage is TRBJ2-7; the D call may be TRBD1 or TRBD2 (6 bases each). Trimming pared 4 bases from V and 0 bases from J, leaving 19 bases between. The CDR3 totals 17 residues. CDR3 residues: CASSSVGRGPHSYEQYF. DNA of the CDR3: TGTGCCAGCAGTTCCGTGGGCCGGGGGCCCCACTCCTACGAGCAGTACTTC.